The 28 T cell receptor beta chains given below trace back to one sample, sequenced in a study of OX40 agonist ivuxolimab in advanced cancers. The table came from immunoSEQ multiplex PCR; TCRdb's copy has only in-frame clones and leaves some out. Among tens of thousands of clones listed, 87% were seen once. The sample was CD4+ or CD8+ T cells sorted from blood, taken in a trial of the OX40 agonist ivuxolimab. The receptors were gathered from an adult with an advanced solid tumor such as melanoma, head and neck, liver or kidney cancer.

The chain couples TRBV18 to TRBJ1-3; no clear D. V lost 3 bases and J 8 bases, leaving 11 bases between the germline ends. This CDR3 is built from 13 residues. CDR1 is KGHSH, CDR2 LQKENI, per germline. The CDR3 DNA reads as TGTGCCAGCTCACCCAACTCTTGGGACACCATATATTTT. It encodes CASSPNSWDTIYF.

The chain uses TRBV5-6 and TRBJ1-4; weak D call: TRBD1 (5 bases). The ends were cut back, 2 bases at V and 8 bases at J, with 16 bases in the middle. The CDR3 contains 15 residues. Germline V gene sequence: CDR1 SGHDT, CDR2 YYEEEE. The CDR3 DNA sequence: TGTGCCAGCAGCTTCGAGCGCAGGGTGGGGGAAAAACTGTTTTTT. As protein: CASSFERRVGEKLFF.

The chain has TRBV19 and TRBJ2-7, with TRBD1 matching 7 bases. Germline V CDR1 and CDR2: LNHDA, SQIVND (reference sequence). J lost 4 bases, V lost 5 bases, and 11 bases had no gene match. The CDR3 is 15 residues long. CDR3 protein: CASSQDRDPSYEQYF. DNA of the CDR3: TGTGCCAGTAGTCAAGACAGGGATCCTAGTTACGAGCAGTACTTC. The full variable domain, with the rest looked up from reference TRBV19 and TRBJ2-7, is DGGITQSPKYLFRKEGQNVTLSCEQNLNHDAMYWYRQDPGQGLRLIYYSQIVNDFQKGDIAEGYSVSREKKESFPLTVTSAQKNPTAFYLCASSQDRDPSYEQYFGPGTRLTVT.

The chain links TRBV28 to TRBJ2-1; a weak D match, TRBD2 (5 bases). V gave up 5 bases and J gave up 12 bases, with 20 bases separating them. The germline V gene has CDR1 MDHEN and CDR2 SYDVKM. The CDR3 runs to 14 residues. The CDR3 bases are TGTGCCAGCAGTCCCCCGGGTGGGCCAGGAGGGCAGTTCTTC. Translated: CASSPPGGPGGQFF.

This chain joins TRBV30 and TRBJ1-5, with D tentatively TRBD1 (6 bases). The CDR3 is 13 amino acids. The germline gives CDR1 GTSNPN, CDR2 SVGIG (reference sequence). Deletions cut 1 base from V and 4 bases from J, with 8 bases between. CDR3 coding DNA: TGTGCCTGGAGTGGACAGGCGAATCAGCCCCAGCATTTT. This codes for CAWSGQANQPQHF.

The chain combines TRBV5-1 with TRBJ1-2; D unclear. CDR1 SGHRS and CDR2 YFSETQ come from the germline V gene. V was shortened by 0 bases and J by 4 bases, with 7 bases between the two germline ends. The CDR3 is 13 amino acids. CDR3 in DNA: TGCGCCAGCAGCTTGGGAGAGGGCTATGGCTACACCTTC. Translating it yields CASSLGEGYGYTF.

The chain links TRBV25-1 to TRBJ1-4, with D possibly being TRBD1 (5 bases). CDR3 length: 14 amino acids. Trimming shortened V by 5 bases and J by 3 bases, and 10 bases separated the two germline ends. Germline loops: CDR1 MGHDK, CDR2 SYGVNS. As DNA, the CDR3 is TGTGCCAGCAGTTGGCAGGGTGCTAATGAAAAACTGTTTTTT. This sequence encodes CASSWQGANEKLFF.

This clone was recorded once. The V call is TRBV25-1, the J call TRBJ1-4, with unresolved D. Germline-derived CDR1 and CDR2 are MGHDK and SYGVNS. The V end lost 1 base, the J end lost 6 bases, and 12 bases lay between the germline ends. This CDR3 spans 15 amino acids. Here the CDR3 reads CASSELALPYEKLFF. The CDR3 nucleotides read TGTGCCAGCAGTGAATTAGCACTACCGTATGAAAAACTGTTTTTT.

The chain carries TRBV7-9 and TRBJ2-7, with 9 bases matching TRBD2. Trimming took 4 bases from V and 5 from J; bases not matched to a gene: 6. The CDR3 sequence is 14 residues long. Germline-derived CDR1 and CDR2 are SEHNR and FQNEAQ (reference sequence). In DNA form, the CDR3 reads TGTGCCAGCAGCTACCTAGCGGGATTTGACGAGCAGTACTTC. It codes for CASSYLAGFDEQYF.

This CDR3 is CASSFQGGNTEAFF. DNA for the CDR3: TGTGCCAGCAGCTTTCAGGGGGGGAACACTGAAGCTTTCTTT. The gene calls are TRBV7-3 and TRBJ1-1; TRBD1 matches at 7 bases. From germline, CDR1 is SGHTA and CDR2 FQGTGA. This CDR3 region has 14 residues. The J segment lost 1 base and the V segment lost 3 bases, leaving 2 bases of the junction unmatched.

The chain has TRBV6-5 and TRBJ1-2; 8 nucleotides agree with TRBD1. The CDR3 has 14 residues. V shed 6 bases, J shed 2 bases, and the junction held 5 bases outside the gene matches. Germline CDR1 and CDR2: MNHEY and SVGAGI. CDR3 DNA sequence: TGTGCCAGCAGAGCCAGGGGGCCCAACTATGGCTACACCTTC. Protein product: CASRARGPNYGYTF.

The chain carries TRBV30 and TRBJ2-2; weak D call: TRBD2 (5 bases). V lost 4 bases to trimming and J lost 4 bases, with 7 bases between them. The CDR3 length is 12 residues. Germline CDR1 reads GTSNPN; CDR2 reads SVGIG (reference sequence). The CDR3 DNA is TGTGCCTGGAACGGGATCACCGGGGAGCTGTTTTTT. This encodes CAWNGITGELFF. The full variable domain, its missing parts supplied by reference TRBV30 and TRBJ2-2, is SQTIHQWPATLVQPVGSPLSLECTVEGTSNPNLYWYRQAAGRGLQLLFYSVGIGQISSEVPQNLSASRPQDRQFILSSKKLLLSDSGFYLCAWNGITGELFFGEGSRLTVL.

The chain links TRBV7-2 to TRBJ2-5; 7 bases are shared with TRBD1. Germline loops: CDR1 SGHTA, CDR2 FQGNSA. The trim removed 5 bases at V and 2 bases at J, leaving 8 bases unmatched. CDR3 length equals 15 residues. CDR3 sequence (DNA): TGTGCCAGCAGCCTTGGGACAGCTCAGCAAGAGACCCAGTACTTC. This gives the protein CASSLGTAQQETQYF.

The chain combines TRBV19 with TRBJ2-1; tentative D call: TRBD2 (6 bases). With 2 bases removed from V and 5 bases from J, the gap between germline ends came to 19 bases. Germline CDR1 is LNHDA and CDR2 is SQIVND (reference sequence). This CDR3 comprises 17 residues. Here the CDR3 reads CASSIPSRASVHNEQFF. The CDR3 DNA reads TGTGCCAGTAGTATACCAAGTCGGGCTAGCGTACACAATGAGCAGTTCTTC.

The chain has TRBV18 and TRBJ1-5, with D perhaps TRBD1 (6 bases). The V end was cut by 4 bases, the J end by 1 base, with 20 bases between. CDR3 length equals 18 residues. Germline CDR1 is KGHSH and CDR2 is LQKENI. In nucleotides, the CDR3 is TGTGCCAGCTCACAATCGATTCCAGGGGTCGGGAGCAATCAGCCCCAGCATTTT. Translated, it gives CASSQSIPGVGSNQPQHF.

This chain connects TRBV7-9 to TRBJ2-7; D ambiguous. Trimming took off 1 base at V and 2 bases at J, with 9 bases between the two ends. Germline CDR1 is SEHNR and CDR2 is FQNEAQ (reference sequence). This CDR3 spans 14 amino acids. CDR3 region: CASSLVLVPYEQYF. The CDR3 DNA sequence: TGTGCCAGCAGCTTAGTCCTAGTGCCCTACGAGCAGTACTTC.

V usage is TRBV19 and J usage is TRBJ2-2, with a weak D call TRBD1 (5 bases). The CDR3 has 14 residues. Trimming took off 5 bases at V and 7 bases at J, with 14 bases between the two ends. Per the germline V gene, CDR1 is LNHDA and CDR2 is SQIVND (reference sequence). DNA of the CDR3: TGTGCCAGTAGTGTCCAGCCAAGGGGCGGGGAGCTGTTTTTT. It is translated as CASSVQPRGGELFF.

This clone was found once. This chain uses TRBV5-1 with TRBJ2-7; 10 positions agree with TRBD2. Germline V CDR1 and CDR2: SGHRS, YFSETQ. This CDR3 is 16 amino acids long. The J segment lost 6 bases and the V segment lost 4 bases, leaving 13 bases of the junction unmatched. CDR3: CASSGLTSGASSEQYF. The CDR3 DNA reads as TGCGCCAGCAGCGGCCTAACTAGCGGGGCTTCATCCGAGCAGTACTTC.

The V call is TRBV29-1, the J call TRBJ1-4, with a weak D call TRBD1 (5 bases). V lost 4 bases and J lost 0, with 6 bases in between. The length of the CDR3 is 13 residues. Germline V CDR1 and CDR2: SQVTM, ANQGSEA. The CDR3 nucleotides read TGCAGCGTTGGACAGACAACTAATGAAAAACTGTTTTTT. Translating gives CSVGQTTNEKLFF.

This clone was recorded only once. The CDR3 DNA reads as TGTGCCTCGAGGGCCGGGATGAACACTGAAGCTTTCTTT. Its translation is CASRAGMNTEAFF. The chain joins TRBV18 to TRBJ1-1; D is unresolved. The length of the CDR3 is 13 residues. The V end was cut by 11 bases, the J end by 0 bases, with 13 bases between. Germline CDR1 KGHSH, CDR2 LQKENI.

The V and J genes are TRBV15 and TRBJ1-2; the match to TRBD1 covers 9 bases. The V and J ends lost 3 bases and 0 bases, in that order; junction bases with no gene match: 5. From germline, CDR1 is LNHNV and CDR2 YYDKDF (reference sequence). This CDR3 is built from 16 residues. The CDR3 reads CATSRGQGTANYGYTF. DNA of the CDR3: TGTGCCACCAGCAGGGGACAGGGAACAGCTAACTATGGCTACACCTTC.

CDR3 amino acids: CASTPGFSEKLFF. CDR3 nucleotides: TGTGCCAGTACTCCAGGATTCTCCGAAAAACTGTTTTTT. The chain uses TRBV19 and TRBJ1-4; D gene unclear. Germline CDR1 LNHDA, CDR2 SQIVND (reference sequence). The CDR3 has 13 amino acids. The V gene lost 7 bases and the J gene lost 8 bases, with 14 bases spanning the gap.

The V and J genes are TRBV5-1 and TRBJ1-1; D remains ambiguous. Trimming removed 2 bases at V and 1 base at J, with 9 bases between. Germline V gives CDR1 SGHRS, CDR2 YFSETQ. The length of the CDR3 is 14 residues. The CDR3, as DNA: TGCGCCAGCAGCTTTTCTCCAAAGAACACTGAAGCTTTCTTT. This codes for CASSFSPKNTEAFF.

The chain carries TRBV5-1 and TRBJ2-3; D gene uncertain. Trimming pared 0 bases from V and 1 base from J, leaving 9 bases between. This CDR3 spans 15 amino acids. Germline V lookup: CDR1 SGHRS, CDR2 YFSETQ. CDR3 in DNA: TGCGCCAGCAGCTTGGATCGGCCAGGCACAGATACGCAGTATTTT. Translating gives CASSLDRPGTDTQYF. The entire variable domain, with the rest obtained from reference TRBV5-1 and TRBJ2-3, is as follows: KAGVTQTPRYLIKTRGQQVTLSCSPISGHRSVSWYQQTPGQGLQFLFEYFSETQRNKGNFPGRFSGRQFSNSRSEMNVSTLELGDSALYLCASSLDRPGTDTQYFGPGTRLTVL.

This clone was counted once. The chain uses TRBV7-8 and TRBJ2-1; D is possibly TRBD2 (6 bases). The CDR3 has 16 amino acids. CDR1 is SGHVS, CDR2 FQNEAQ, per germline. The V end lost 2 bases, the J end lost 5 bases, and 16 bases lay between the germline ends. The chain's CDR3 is CASSLMSGVTNNEQFF. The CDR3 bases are TGTGCCAGCAGCTTAATGTCGGGAGTTACGAACAATGAGCAGTTCTTC.

DNA for the CDR3: TGCGCCAGCAGCTCGGACAGGTTTTCGGGGGAGCAGTACTTC. Translating gives CASSSDRFSGEQYF. The chain combines TRBV5-1 with TRBJ2-7; 7 bases line up with TRBD1. In germline, CDR1 is SGHRS, CDR2 YFSETQ. This CDR3 is 14 amino acids long. V was pared by 3 bases and J by 7 bases, with 10 bases of the junction left unmatched.

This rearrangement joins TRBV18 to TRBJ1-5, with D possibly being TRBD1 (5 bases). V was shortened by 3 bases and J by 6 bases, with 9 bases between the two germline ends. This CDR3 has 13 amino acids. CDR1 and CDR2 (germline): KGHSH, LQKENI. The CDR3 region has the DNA TGTGCCAGCTCACCCGTCGGGGCTCAGCCCCAGCATTTT. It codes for CASSPVGAQPQHF. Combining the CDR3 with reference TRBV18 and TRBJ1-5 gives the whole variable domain NAGVMQNPRHLVRRRGQEARLRCSPMKGHSHVYWYRQLPEEGLKFMVYLQKENIIDESGMPKERFSAEFPKEGPSILRIQQVVRGDSAAYFCASSPVGAQPQHFGDGTRLSIL.

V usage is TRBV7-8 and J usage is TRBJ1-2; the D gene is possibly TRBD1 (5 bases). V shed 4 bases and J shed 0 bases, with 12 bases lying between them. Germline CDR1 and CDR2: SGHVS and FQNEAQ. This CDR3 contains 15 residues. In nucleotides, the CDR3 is TGTGCCAGCAGCTCAGGGTCAGCCCCTAACTATGGCTACACCTTC. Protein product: CASSSGSAPNYGYTF.